A single count supports the clone carrying this TCR beta chain. Generated by immunoSEQ multiplex PCR, the TCRdb table keeps only in-frame clones and is missing some. The table has over 200,000 clones, about four fifths seen once; the top ten hold roughly 2.6%. The data originate from a study of blood T cell repertoires in COVID-19. On the study more broadly: Samples representing acute and convalescent COVID-19 were sourced from the United States, Italy and Spain.

The CDR3 length is 14 residues. V shed 4 bases and J 5 bases; nucleotides not matched to a gene: 3. Per germline, CDR1 SGHRS and CDR2 YFSETQ. This chain joins TRBV5-1 and TRBJ1-6; 7 nucleotides line up with TRBD1. This TCR was sampled from a woman aged 40 to 55 with active or convalescent COVID-19. Sequenced input: peripheral blood. The CDR3 loop reads CASSVTGNNSPLHF. The CDR3 nucleotides read TGCGCCAGCAGCGTGACAGGGAATAATTCACCCCTCCACTTT.